This T cell receptor beta chain stems from a study of T cell changes during pregnancy in multiple sclerosis. In germline, CDR1 is SNHLY, CDR2 FYNNEI. There are 14 residues in the CDR3. The V and J ends lost 3 bases and 1 base respectively, with 7 bases between them. TCRdb's table, derived via immunoSEQ multiplex PCR, lists solely in-frame clones and lacks some. The sample holds about 46,000 clones, 93% seen once. This clone was counted a few times. The V call is TRBV2, the J call TRBJ1-5; D is uncertain. Sequencing used CD8+ T cells from peripheral blood mononuclear cells, obtained after pregnancy. The TCR originated in a female donor with multiple sclerosis, enrolled in a pregnancy study. Here the CDR3 reads CASSEWQSNQPQHF. The DNA for the CDR3 is TGTGCCAGCAGTGAGTGGCAAAGCAATCAGCCCCAGCATTTT.